This T cell receptor (beta chain) was sequenced during a study of beta chain features in type 1 diabetes. Germline V lookup: CDR1 SGHNT, CDR2 YYREEE (reference sequence). CDR3 length: 13 amino acids. Trimming took 5 bases from V and 7 from J, leaving 15 bases between them. Study-wide results and caveats: Naive, central memory and regulatory TCRB repertoires appeared more similar among patients than healthy donors.

Cell sorting via CD45RO/CCR7/CD25/CD127/CD95/CD27 was performed to obtain CD4+ naive, central memory, regulatory and stem cell-like memory cells. Investigators reverse transcribed all isolated RNA, so they sequenced expressed TCRB transcripts. The protocol was immunoSEQ multiplex PCR, while the TCRdb copy is restricted to in-frame clones and leaves out a portion. The data contain hundreds of thousands of clones, 15% to 18% of them seen just once; the ten biggest clones take up about 0.087%. A few counts support this clone. What it binds is unknown. This clonotype originated in a man between 18 and 35 years old in good health. The sequencing input was naive CD4+ T cells from blood. The rearrangement links TRBV5-4 to TRBJ1-2; D gene ambiguous. In DNA, the CDR3 is TGTGCCAGCAGGAGCATTAGACCAGGTGGCTACACCTTC. This translates into CASRSIRPGGYTF.